This TCR beta chain was retrieved from a study of cytomegalovirus exposure and HLA in healthy donors. Across the whole study: As released early, the data held 80 million to 90 million unique TCRs from HLA-typed donors.

V gave up 0 bases and J gave up 4 bases, with 14 bases separating them. CDR1 and CDR2 (germline): SNHLY, FYNNEI. The CDR3 totals 16 residues. This PCR relied on a set of 60 Vbeta primers and 13 Jbeta primers. Clones were sequenced by immunoSEQ multiplex PCR, and TCRdb holds only the in-frame ones, with some missing. The table has approximately 240,000 clones, around four fifths seen once. On this clone itself: The antigen is not known.

Study-level findings and limits: The authors listed 164 TCR beta chains as cytomegalovirus-associated. Several of the most significant clusters appeared linked to common viral pathogens, based on a later analysis.

This receptor was identified in a woman aged 40 to 50 in good health and CMV-seronegative. Sequenced material: PBMCs. The V call is TRBV2, the J call TRBJ2-3; TRBD2 is a possible D gene (6 bases). The CDR3 sequence: CASSEAGGLVPDTQYF. CDR3 in DNA: TGTGCCAGCAGTGAAGCGGGGGGATTGGTCCCAGATACGCAGTATTTT.